This TCR beta chain was recorded in a study of T cell repertoires in cytomegalovirus infection. This clonotype was seen only a few times. Its antigen is still unknown. Study-level results: HLA-C-restricted CMV-specific TCR beta clonotypes were dominant in the ex vivo response.

TCRdb re-analysed the reads in MiXCR, keeping a single row per CDR3 protein. The profile covers some 310,000 distinct CDR3 sequences, with approximately 25% appearing a single time and roughly 14% taken by the ten largest. This CDR3 is 14 amino acids long. Trimming removed 1 base from V and 4 bases from J, with 10 bases in between. Germline CDR1 is LGHNA and CDR2 is YSLEER. The source of this sequence is a human donor in good health (CMV status not recorded). Some clones in this sample may be carry-over from other donors' samples. Here the sequenced sample was cultured PBMCs, taken from culture after CMV antigen stimulation. V and J are TRBV4-3 and TRBJ1-2; no clear D. The CDR3 spells CASSQVDQSYGYTF. The CDR3 DNA sequence: TGCGCCAGCAGCCAAGTTGATCAGTCCTATGGCTACACCTTC.